This passage covers 24 T cell receptor beta chains from one sample sequenced in a study of T cells after yellow fever vaccination. TCRdb reanalysed the 5' RACE reads using MiXCR and keeps one entry per CDR3 protein. Of about 340,000 distinct CDR3 sequences in the sample, around 3.9% were seen once. The sequenced sample was PBMCs, obtained 5 days after the yellow fever booster vaccination. The receptors shown here come from a man aged 18 to 35 who received the YFV17D yellow fever vaccine.

Many counts were recorded for this clonotype. The rearrangement joins TRBV14 to TRBJ2-3; TRBD1 aligns across 8 bases. In germline, CDR1 is SGHDN, CDR2 FVKESK. V shed 5 bases, J shed 8 bases, and the junction held 9 bases outside the gene matches. The CDR3 has 14 residues. The CDR3 DNA reads as TGTGCCAGCAGCTCGGGACAGGCTCAGGTTACGCAGTATTTT. It encodes CASSSGQAQVTQYF.

Notes on this clonotype: It may be a read error: a sequence one base away is much more abundant. The V and J genes are TRBV12-3 or TRBV12-4 and TRBJ2-3, with a possible D match to TRBD2 (6 bases). V lost 6 bases, J lost 0 bases, and 10 bases lay in between. The CDR3 length is 14 residues. The CDR3 DNA reads as TGTGCCAGCAGATCCGGGACTAGCACAGATACGCAGTATTTT. Translating gives CASRSGTSTDTQYF.

The chain recombines TRBV5-1 with TRBJ2-1; 8 bases agree with TRBD2. The length of the CDR3 is 17 residues. From germline, CDR1 is SGHRS and CDR2 YFSETQ. Germline trimming cut 0 bases from V and 5 bases from J; bases unmatched to any gene: 10. The CDR3 DNA sequence: TGCGCCAGCAGCTTGGGGGGGCCGGGACTAGTTAACAATGAGCAGTTCTTC. It is translated as CASSLGGPGLVNNEQFF. The full variable domain, in which reference TRBV5-1 and TRBJ2-1 provide the parts outside the CDR3, is KAGVTQTPRYLIKTRGQQVTLSCSPISGHRSVSWYQQTPGQGLQFLFEYFSETQRNKGNFPGRFSGRQFSNSRSEMNVSTLELGDSALYLCASSLGGPGLVNNEQFFGPGTRLTVL.

Ten or more counts support this clonotype. V usage is TRBV6-2 or TRBV6-3 and J usage is TRBJ1-1, with D maybe TRBD1 (5 bases). The CDR3 spans 13 residues. Germline CDR1 is MNHEY and CDR2 is SVGEGT. V was trimmed by 0 bases and J by 5 bases, leaving 7 bases between them. CDR3 in DNA: TGTGCCAGCAGTTACTCAGGGGTGACTGAAGCTTTCTTT. Translation gives CASSYSGVTEAFF.

CDR3 bases: TGCGCCAGCAGGCCGGGGGCGTTCACAGATACGCAGTATTTT. This codes for CASRPGAFTDTQYF. The chain is built from TRBV5-1 and TRBJ2-3; the D gene could be TRBD1 or TRBD2 (6 bases each). The CDR3 consists of 14 residues. CDR1 is SGHRS, CDR2 YFSETQ, per germline. V dropped 5 bases and J dropped 2 bases, with 12 bases sitting between them.

This clonotype was counted a few times. The CDR3 loop is CASRTGTGGVLNIQYF. In DNA form, the CDR3 reads TGTGCCAGCAGAACCGGGACTGGAGGGGTCCTAAACATTCAGTACTTC. The J gene is TRBJ2-4, the V gene TRBV28; tentative D call: TRBD2 (6 bases). Per germline, CDR1 MDHEN and CDR2 SYDVKM. V was clipped by 6 bases and J by 6 bases, with 21 bases between them. The CDR3 spans 16 residues. Full variable domain (rest looked up from reference TRBV28 and TRBJ2-4): DVKVTQSSRYLVKRTGEKVFLECVQDMDHENMFWYRQDPGLGLRLIYFSYDVKMKEKGDIPEGYSVSREKKERFSLILESASTNQTSMYLCASRTGTGGVLNIQYFGAGTRLSVL.

This clonotype was observed a handful of times. V and J are TRBV28 and TRBJ1-4, with 7 positions matching TRBD1. There are 15 residues in the CDR3. The V gene's germline CDR1 is MDHEN and CDR2 SYDVKM. The V and J ends lost 7 bases and 1 base, in that order; junction bases with no gene match: 6. CDR3 bases: TGTGCCAGCACCTTCGGGGACAGAACTAATGAAAAACTGTTTTTT. As protein: CASTFGDRTNEKLFF.

This clonotype was recorded many times. This chain uses TRBV5-1 with TRBJ2-1; possible D gene TRBD1, 5 bases. The CDR3 has 14 amino acids. CDR1 and CDR2 (germline): SGHRS, YFSETQ. Trimming shortened V by 2 bases and J by 1 base, and 7 bases separated the two germline ends. The CDR3 DNA reads as TGCGCCAGCAGCTTTCAGGGTTCCTACAATGAGCAGTTCTTC. Amino acid sequence: CASSFQGSYNEQFF.

This clonotype was picked up a small number of times. V usage is TRBV7-2 and J usage is TRBJ2-2; D is unresolved. The CDR3 sequence is 16 residues long. Germline V gives CDR1 SGHTA, CDR2 FQGNSA. Trimming took 2 bases from V and 0 from J, leaving 10 bases between them. The CDR3 reads CASSLRQASNTGELFF. CDR3 sequence (DNA): TGTGCCAGCAGCTTAAGGCAGGCGTCGAACACCGGGGAGCTGTTTTTT.

The chain links TRBV6-4 to TRBJ2-3; 7 bases map to TRBD2. The V segment lost 5 bases and the J segment 2 bases; nucleotides outside the gene matches: 13. The CDR3 totals 17 residues. The germline V gene encodes CDR1 MRHNA and CDR2 SNTAGT. The CDR3 sequence: CASSHHSWGGLTDTQYF. CDR3 sequence (DNA): TGTGCCAGCAGTCACCATTCGTGGGGGGGTCTCACAGATACGCAGTATTTT.

The V gene is TRBV18, the J gene TRBJ2-3; TRBD1 matches 9 bases. CDR3 size: 16 residues. V gave up 5 bases and J gave up 0 bases; unmatched junction bases: 6. Germline V gives CDR1 KGHSH, CDR2 LQKENI. In nucleotides, the CDR3 is TGTGCCAGCTCATTCGGACAGGGGTTGAGCACAGATACGCAGTATTTT. Encoded protein: CASSFGQGLSTDTQYF.

This clonotype was seen a few times. The chain is built from TRBV7-9 and TRBJ2-1; D possibly uses TRBD1 or TRBD2 (5 bases each). V lost 3 bases and J 0 bases, leaving 9 bases between the germline ends. Germline values: CDR1 SEHNR, CDR2 FQNEAQ (reference sequence). This CDR3 is 15 amino acids long. DNA of the CDR3: TGTGCCAGCAGCTTGGGACCGGGCTCCTACAATGAGCAGTTCTTC. Its protein is CASSLGPGSYNEQFF.

This clonotype was seen more than once but under ten times. The J gene is TRBJ2-1, the V gene TRBV27, with 8 positions matching TRBD2. Trimming cost V 3 bases and J 4 bases; bases outside gene matches: 5. CDR1 and CDR2 (germline): MNHEY, SMNVEV (reference sequence). The CDR3 runs to 15 residues. The DNA for the CDR3 is TGTGCCAGCAGTTTTGGAGCGGGGGAGTACAATGAGCAGTTCTTC. Amino acid sequence: CASSFGAGEYNEQFF.

This clonotype was counted only a few times. V is TRBV3-1 and J is TRBJ2-1; TRBD1 or TRBD2 may be the D gene (7 bases each). This CDR3 is built from 15 residues. V lost 6 bases to trimming and J lost 6 bases, with 18 bases between them. Per germline, CDR1 LGHDT and CDR2 YNNKEL (reference sequence). The CDR3 DNA follows: TGTGCCAGCAGGATCCAGGGGGGGCCGGGCAATGAGCAGTTCTTC. Its protein product is CASRIQGGPGNEQFF.

This clonotype was counted only a few times. The chain has TRBV20-1 and TRBJ2-5; 12 bases align to TRBD2. V shed 6 bases, J shed 1 base, and the junction held 6 bases outside the gene matches. The CDR3 extends over 15 amino acids. Germline CDR1 is DFQATT and CDR2 is SNEGSKA (reference sequence). For the CDR3, the DNA is TGCAGTGCAAGGCCGGGACTAGCGGGCCAAGAGACCCAGTACTTC. It yields the protein CSARPGLAGQETQYF.

The chain combines TRBV6-5 with TRBJ2-7, with D possibly matching TRBD2 (6 bases). Germline CDR1 MNHEY, CDR2 SVGAGI. V lost 5 bases and J 3 bases, leaving 14 bases between the germline ends. CDR3 size: 14 residues. The CDR3 is CASSLGTGSYEQYV. CDR3 sequence (DNA): TGTGCCAGCAGTCTCGGGACCGGGAGCTACGAGCAGTACGTC.

This clonotype turned up a few times. The V gene is TRBV18, the J gene TRBJ1-2; D is unclear. The CDR3 length is 14 residues. V lost 3 bases to trimming and J lost 8 bases, with 16 bases between them. Per germline, CDR1 KGHSH and CDR2 LQKENI. In DNA, the CDR3 is TGTGCCAGCTCACCTTTGACGGGTCAGGACGGCTACACCTTC. It translates to CASSPLTGQDGYTF.

At least ten counts were recorded for this clonotype. J is TRBJ1-3 and V is TRBV29-1; D is unclear. Per the germline V gene, CDR1 is SQVTM and CDR2 is ANQGSEA. CDR3 size: 13 residues. V was trimmed by 5 bases and J by 3 bases, leaving 11 bases between them. The CDR3 region has the DNA TGCAGCGTTCGGCCCCATGATGGAAACACCATATATTTT. Residues: CSVRPHDGNTIYF.

CDR3 sequence: CASSSGQGAGQPQHF. CDR3 nucleotides: TGTGCCAGCAGCTCGGGACAGGGGGCAGGACAGCCCCAGCATTTT. The rearrangement uses TRBV9 and TRBJ1-5, with TRBD1 matching over 12 bases. V trimming: 4 bases; J trimming: 7 bases; junction bases outside the gene matches: 6. The CDR3 has 15 amino acids. Germline loops: CDR1 SGDLS, CDR2 YYNGEE.

The chain joins TRBV24-1 to TRBJ1-2; D remains unclear. Germline loops: CDR1 KGHDR, CDR2 SFDVKD. This CDR3 has 14 residues. V lost 2 bases and J 5 bases, leaving 11 bases between the germline ends. DNA of the CDR3: TGTGCCACCAGTGATTCGAGGACCGAATATGGCTACACCTTC. Residues: CATSDSRTEYGYTF.

There are a few counts of this clonotype. The chain couples TRBV20-1 to TRBJ2-7; 11 positions agree with TRBD2. Germline V lookup: CDR1 DFQATT, CDR2 SNEGSKA (reference sequence). The CDR3 extends over 13 amino acids. V shed 6 bases and J 3 bases; nucleotides not matched to a gene: 4. DNA of the CDR3: TGCAGTGCCCCTAGCGGGGGGTTCTACGAGCAGTACGTC. Translation gives CSAPSGGFYEQYV.

This clonotype has a count of ten or more. The V call is TRBV4-3, the J call TRBJ2-3; 7 bases map to TRBD2. The CDR3 is made up of 16 amino acids. V lost 0 bases to trimming and J lost 1 base; unmatched junction nucleotides: 4. Germline CDR1 LGHNA, CDR2 YSLEER. The CDR3 nucleotides are TGCGCCAGCAGCCAAGACGGTGCGGGGGGCACAGATACGCAGTATTTT. Translating it yields CASSQDGAGGTDTQYF.

This clonotype was picked up a small number of times. The chain carries TRBV5-6 and TRBJ2-5; weak D call: TRBD1 (6 bases). The CDR3 has 16 amino acids. V lost 2 bases and J 0 bases, leaving 14 bases between the germline ends. CDR1 is SGHDT, CDR2 YYEEEE, per germline. The DNA for the CDR3 is TGTGCCAGCAGCTTCGGACAGCTTCTGTACCAAGAGACCCAGTACTTC. As protein: CASSFGQLLYQETQYF.

The sample holds a few counts of this clonotype. V gene TRBV7-8 combines with J gene TRBJ2-2, with unresolved D. This CDR3 contains 13 residues. Trimming shortened V by 6 bases and J by 5 bases, and 10 bases separated the two germline ends. The V gene's germline CDR1 is SGHVS and CDR2 FQNEAQ. CDR3 DNA: TGTGCCAGCAGGCCTCAGGAGACCGGGGAGCTGTTTTTT. Translation: CASRPQETGELFF. The full variable domain, rest sourced from reference TRBV7-8 and TRBJ2-2, is GAGVSQSPRYKVAKRGQDVALRCDPISGHVSLFWYQQALGQGPEFLTYFQNEAQLDKSGLPSDRFFAERPEGSVSTLKIQRTQQEDSAVYLCASRPQETGELFFGEGSRLTVL.